A single sample gave rise to the 8 T cell receptor beta chains below, sequenced in a study of cytomegalovirus exposure and HLA in healthy donors. Amplification used 60 Vbeta primers and 13 Jbeta primers. Here immunoSEQ multiplex PCR was the method, and the copy in TCRdb shows in-frame clones only, minus some. The profile covers 130,000 or so clones, with just over 65% appearing a single time and 6.5% taken by the ten largest. The sequencing input was PBMCs. The receptors were sampled from a woman aged 60-70 years in good health and CMV-seronegative.

In its sample, this clone was seen a few times. The chain uses TRBV29-1 and TRBJ2-7; TRBD1 matches at 7 bases. Germline CDR1 SQVTM, CDR2 ANQGSEA. V lost 5 bases to trimming and J lost 4 bases; unmatched junction nucleotides: 2. The CDR3 runs to 11 residues. The CDR3 protein is CSVTDRYEQYF. For the CDR3, the DNA is TGCAGCGTTACGGACAGGTACGAGCAGTACTTC.

In this sample, this clone turned up a few times. The chain uses TRBV2 and TRBJ2-7; 10 nucleotides line up with TRBD2. The germline V gene encodes CDR1 SNHLY and CDR2 FYNNEI. The CDR3 has 14 amino acids. Unmatched junction bases numbered 4, after V lost 4 bases and J lost 4 bases. CDR3 in DNA: TGTGCCAGCAGTGGACCGGGACTAGCGTACGAGCAGTACTTC. This translates into CASSGPGLAYEQYF. Supplemented by reference TRBV2 and TRBJ2-7, the full variable domain reads EPEVTQTPSHQVTQMGQEVILRCVPISNHLYFYWYRQILGQKVEFLVSFYNNEISEKSEIFDDQFSVERPDGSNFTLKIRSTKLEDSAMYFCASSGPGLAYEQYFGPGTRLTVT.

In its sample, this clone was seen once. CDR3 DNA: TGTGCCAGCAGCTTCCTGAGAGGCCGCACAGATACGCAGTATTTT. Translating gives CASSFLRGRTDTQYF. This chain connects TRBV5-6 to TRBJ2-3; unclear D gene. Germline V gene lookup returns CDR1 SGHDT and CDR2 YYEEEE. Trimming stripped 2 bases from V and 1 base from J, with 11 bases between. This CDR3 contains 15 residues.

The chain carries TRBV2 and TRBJ1-2; maybe TRBD1 (5 bases). V dropped 4 bases and J dropped 4 bases, with 13 bases sitting between them. This CDR3 has 14 amino acids. Looked up from germline, CDR1 is SNHLY and CDR2 is FYNNEI. For the CDR3, the DNA is TGTGCCAGCAGTGTGGGGCAGGCCCTCTATGGCTACACCTTC. The encoded protein is CASSVGQALYGYTF.

In this sample, this clone turned up a few times. The chain's CDR3 is CASSLGADTQYF. The CDR3, as DNA: TGTGCCAGCAGTTTAGGGGCAGATACGCAGTATTTT. The genes are TRBV4-2 and TRBJ2-3; D possibly corresponds to TRBD1 (5 bases). Germline assignment: CDR1 LGHNA and CDR2 YNFKEQ. This CDR3 has 12 amino acids. Trimming cost V 6 bases and J 4 bases, with 8 bases left between them.

The chain recombines TRBV4-3 with TRBJ2-6; D gene ambiguous. The CDR3 runs to 15 residues. CDR1 and CDR2 from the germline V gene are LGHNA and YSLEER. The V end lost 4 bases, the J end lost 0 bases, and 7 bases lay between the germline ends. In nucleotides, the CDR3 is TGCGCCAGCAGCCGACTCAACTCTGGGGCCAACGTCCTGACTTTC. Translated: CASSRLNSGANVLTF.

This clone was counted once. The V call is TRBV6-1, the J call TRBJ2-7; unclear D gene. Germline V lookup: CDR1 MNHNS, CDR2 SASEGT. The CDR3 extends over 14 amino acids. Trimming stripped 1 base from V and 6 bases from J, with 13 bases between. The CDR3 DNA follows: TGTGCCAGCAGTGAAGTTCGCAGTTCAGGCGAGCAGTACTTC. This codes for CASSEVRSSGEQYF.

The chain is built from TRBV9 and TRBJ1-3; no definite D call. Per the germline V gene, CDR1 is SGDLS and CDR2 is YYNGEE. The CDR3 is 15 residues long. V was trimmed by 0 bases and J by 3 bases, leaving 10 bases between them. The CDR3 spells CASSVGTRGGNTIYF. In DNA, the CDR3 is TGTGCCAGCAGCGTAGGGACTCGAGGTGGAAACACCATATATTTT.